Described below is a single T cell receptor beta chain sequence and its context. The sample belongs to a study of blood T cell repertoires in COVID-19. Clones were sequenced by immunoSEQ multiplex PCR, and TCRdb holds only the in-frame ones, with some missing. Here the sample spans fewer than 70,000 clones, 89% being singletons. The CDR3 is made up of 12 amino acids. In germline, CDR1 is DFQATT, CDR2 SNEGSKA (reference sequence). V was pared by 6 bases and J by 1 base, with 6 bases between. This chain connects TRBV20-1 to TRBJ2-2; D is unresolved. Sequences were obtained from peripheral blood. The receptor's source is a man in his fifties or sixties with active COVID-19. For the CDR3, the DNA is TGCAGTGCCAGTCTGAACACCGGGGAGCTGTTTTTT. Encoded protein: CSASLNTGELFF.